The sequence of this T cell receptor beta chain was determined in a study of cytomegalovirus exposure and HLA in healthy donors. Worth noting for this clone: Its antigen is as yet unknown.

The CDR3 is 14 residues long. Trimming cost V 5 bases and J 1 base, with 9 bases left between them. Germline CDR1 and CDR2: SGHTA and FQGTGA. General observations from the study: Later analysis suggested most CMV-associated TCR beta chains were HLA-restricted.

The primer mix had 60 Vbeta and 13 Jbeta primers. Sequencing was performed with immunoSEQ multiplex PCR; in TCRdb, only in-frame clones are kept and a portion is missing. This table has about 130,000 clones, more than 65% appearing once. The origin of this receptor is a man aged 50 or older in good health and CMV-seronegative. Material: PBMCs. This chain links TRBV7-3 with TRBJ2-1; possible D gene TRBD1, 6 bases. The CDR3 DNA reads as TGTGCCAGCAGCCCAAGGGGGTCCTACAATGAGCAGTTCTTC. Translation gives CASSPRGSYNEQFF.